This T cell receptor (beta chain) was observed in a study of CD8 T cells in Susac syndrome. Random hexamers were used to reverse transcribe roughly 0.5 to 1 ug of RNA. MiXCR, applied by TCRdb to the immunoSEQ multiplex PCR reads, yields one record per CDR3 protein. The sample shows hundreds of thousands of distinct CDR3 sequences, 90% to 97% of them seen only once. Germline V gene data show CDR1 as SQVTM and CDR2 as ANQGSEA. V lost 4 bases, J lost 1 base, and 9 bases lay in between. The CDR3 totals 13 residues. This sequence joins TRBV29-1 and TRBJ2-3; D gene uncertain. The specimen sequenced was CD4+ T cells from PBMCs. This sequence originates from a human donor with Susac syndrome. CDR3 region: CSVGQDGTDTQYF. As DNA, the CDR3 is TGCAGCGTTGGTCAGGACGGCACAGATACGCAGTATTTT.